The T cell receptor (beta chain) under discussion was sequenced for a study of neurological immune-mediated disorders. Study-level points and caveats: Clinical and MRI features did not associate with the cluster found in multiple sclerosis patients.

A 10-nucleotide random UMI tagged transcripts in template-switch 5'RACE cDNA synthesis. In each sequencing run, over 170 million TCR-beta sequences were generated from 15-18 subjects. Using its own MiXCR run on the 5' RACE reads, TCRdb lists one record per CDR3 protein. Here the sample spans 39,000 or so distinct CDR3 sequences, roughly 2.5% being singletons. Germline-derived CDR1 and CDR2 are LGHDT and YNNKEL (reference sequence). CDR3 length equals 13 residues. Trimming left V 4 bases short and J 5 bases short, with 11 bases between. This clonotype was found many times. Its antigen is still unknown. This clonotype was sampled from a man younger than 45 with multiple sclerosis. Sequencing was carried out using PBMCs. The V call is TRBV3-1, the J call TRBJ1-1; possibly TRBD1 for D (6 bases). CDR3 sequence reads: CASSRGQGTEAFF. CDR3 DNA sequence: TGTGCCAGCAGCCGGGGGCAGGGGACTGAAGCTTTCTTT.